This T cell receptor (beta chain) is drawn from a study of regulatory T cells in long-lasting Graves disease. Ten or more counts support this clonotype. Researchers made TCR beta libraries by using iRepertoire HTBI primers and running Arm-PCR on CDR3 regions. TCRdb reanalysed the multiplex PCR reads using MiXCR and keeps one entry per CDR3 protein. The profile shows some 330,000 distinct CDR3 sequences, 20% to 25% of them singletons. Time point reported: persistent/refractory GD, antithyroid drugs over 5 years with positive TRAb. Following extraction of RNA from PBMCs, that RNA was used to make the TCR library. The TCR was taken from a middle-aged woman with Graves disease. The sample consisted of peripheral blood mononuclear cells (PBMCs), taken when the disease was refractory, from a patient treated with antithyroid drugs.

DNA of the CDR3: TGTGCCAGCAGTGTACAATCTACTAGAACCTACGAGCAGTACTTC. Its protein product is CASSVQSTRTYEQYF. The V and J genes are TRBV2 and TRBJ2-7; D possibly corresponds to TRBD2 (5 bases). Trimming cost V 4 bases and J 2 bases, with 15 bases left between them. The CDR3 covers 15 residues. Germline V lookup: CDR1 SNHLY, CDR2 FYNNEI.